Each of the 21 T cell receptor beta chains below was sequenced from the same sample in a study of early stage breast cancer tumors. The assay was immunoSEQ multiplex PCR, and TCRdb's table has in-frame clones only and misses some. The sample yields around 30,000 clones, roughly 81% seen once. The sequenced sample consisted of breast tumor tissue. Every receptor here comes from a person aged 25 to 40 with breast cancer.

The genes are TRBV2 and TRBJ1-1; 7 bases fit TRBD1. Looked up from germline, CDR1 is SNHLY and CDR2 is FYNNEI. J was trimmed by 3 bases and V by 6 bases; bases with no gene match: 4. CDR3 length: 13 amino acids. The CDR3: CASSVDRDTEAFF. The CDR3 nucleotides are TGTGCCAGCAGCGTCGACAGGGACACTGAAGCTTTCTTT.

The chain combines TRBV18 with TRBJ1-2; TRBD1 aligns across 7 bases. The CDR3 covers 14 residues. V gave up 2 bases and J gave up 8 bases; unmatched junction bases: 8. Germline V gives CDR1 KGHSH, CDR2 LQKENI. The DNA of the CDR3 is TGTGCCAGCTCACCAACCCCGGGACAGATCGGCTACACCTTC. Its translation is CASSPTPGQIGYTF.

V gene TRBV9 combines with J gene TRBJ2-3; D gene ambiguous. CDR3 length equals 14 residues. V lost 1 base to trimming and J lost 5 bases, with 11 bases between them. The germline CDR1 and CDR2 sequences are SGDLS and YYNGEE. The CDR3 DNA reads TGTGCCAGCAGCGTAAATGAACGGATAGATACGCAGTATTTT. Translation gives CASSVNERIDTQYF.

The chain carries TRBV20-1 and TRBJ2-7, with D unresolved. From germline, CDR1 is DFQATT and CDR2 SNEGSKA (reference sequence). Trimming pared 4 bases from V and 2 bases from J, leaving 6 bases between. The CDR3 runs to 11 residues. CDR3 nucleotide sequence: TGCAGTGCTAACCAGGCCTACGAGCAGTACTTC. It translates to CSANQAYEQYF.

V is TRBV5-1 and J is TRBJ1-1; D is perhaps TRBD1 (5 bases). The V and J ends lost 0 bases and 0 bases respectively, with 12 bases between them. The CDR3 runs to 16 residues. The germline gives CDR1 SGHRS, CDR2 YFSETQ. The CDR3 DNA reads TGCGCCAGCAGCTTGGACGCGACAGTTATGAACACTGAAGCTTTCTTT. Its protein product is CASSLDATVMNTEAFF.

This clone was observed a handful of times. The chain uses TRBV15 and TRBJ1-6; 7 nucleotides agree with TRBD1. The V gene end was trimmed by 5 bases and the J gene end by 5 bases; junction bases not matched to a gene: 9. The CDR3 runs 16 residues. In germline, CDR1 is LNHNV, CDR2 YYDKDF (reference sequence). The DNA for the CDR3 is TGTGCCACCAGCCGGACGCGGGACAGAAATAATTCACCCCTCCACTTT. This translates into CATSRTRDRNNSPLHF.

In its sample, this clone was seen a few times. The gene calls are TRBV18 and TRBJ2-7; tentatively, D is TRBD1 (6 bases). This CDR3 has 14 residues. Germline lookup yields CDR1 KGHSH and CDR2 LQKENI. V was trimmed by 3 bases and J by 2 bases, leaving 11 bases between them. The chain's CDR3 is CASSPRGPTYEQYF. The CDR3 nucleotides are TGTGCCAGCTCACCCAGGGGACCTACCTACGAGCAGTACTTC.

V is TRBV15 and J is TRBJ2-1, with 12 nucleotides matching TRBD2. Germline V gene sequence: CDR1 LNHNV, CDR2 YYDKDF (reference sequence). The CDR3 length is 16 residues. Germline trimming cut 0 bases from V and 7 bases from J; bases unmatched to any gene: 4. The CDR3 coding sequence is TGTGCCACCAGCAGAGATAGGGGACTAGCGGGTAATGAGCAGTTCTTC. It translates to CATSRDRGLAGNEQFF.

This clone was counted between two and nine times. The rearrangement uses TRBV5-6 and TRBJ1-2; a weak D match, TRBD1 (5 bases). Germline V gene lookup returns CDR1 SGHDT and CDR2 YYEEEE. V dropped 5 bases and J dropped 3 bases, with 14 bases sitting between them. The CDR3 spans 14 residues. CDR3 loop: CASSSGTAYYGYTF. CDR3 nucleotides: TGTGCCAGCAGTTCCGGGACGGCCTACTATGGCTACACCTTC. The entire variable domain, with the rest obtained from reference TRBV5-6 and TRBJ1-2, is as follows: DAGVTQSPTHLIKTRGQQVTLRCSPKSGHDTVSWYQQALGQGPQFIFQYYEEEERQRGNFPDRFSGHQFPNYSSELNVNALLLGDSALYLCASSSGTAYYGYTFGSGTRLTVV.

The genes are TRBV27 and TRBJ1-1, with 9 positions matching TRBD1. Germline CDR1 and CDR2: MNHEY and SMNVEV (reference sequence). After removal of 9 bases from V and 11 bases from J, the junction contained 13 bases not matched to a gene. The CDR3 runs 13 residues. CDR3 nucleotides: TGTGCCAGGACGATATCTTCTGACAGGGGGGCTTTCTTT. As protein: CARTISSDRGAFF.

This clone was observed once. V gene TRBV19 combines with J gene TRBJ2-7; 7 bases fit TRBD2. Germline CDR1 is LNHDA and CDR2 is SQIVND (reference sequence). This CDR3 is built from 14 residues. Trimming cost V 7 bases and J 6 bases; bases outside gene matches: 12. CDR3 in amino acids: CASNPVGGSGEQYF. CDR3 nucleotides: TGTGCCAGTAATCCGGTAGGCGGGAGCGGCGAGCAGTACTTC.

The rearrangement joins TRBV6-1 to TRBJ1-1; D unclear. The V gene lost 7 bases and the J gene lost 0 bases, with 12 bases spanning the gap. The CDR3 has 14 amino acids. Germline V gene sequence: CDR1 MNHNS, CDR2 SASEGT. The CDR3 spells CASNLQRLNTEAFF. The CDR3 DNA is TGTGCCAGCAACCTACAGCGATTGAACACTGAAGCTTTCTTT.

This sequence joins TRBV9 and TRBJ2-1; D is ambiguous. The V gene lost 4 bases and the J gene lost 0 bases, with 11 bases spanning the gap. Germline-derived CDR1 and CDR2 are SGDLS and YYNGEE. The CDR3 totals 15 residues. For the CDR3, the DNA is TGTGCCAGCAGCCCCCCTGAAAGCTCCTACAATGAGCAGTTCTTC. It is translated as CASSPPESSYNEQFF.

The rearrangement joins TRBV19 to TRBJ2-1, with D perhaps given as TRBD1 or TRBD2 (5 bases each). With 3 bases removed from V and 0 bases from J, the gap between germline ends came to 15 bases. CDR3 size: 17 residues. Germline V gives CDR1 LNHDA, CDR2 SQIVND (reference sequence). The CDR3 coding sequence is TGTGCCAGTAGTATCCGCCCTTGGGGGAGCTCCTACAATGAGCAGTTCTTC. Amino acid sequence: CASSIRPWGSSYNEQFF. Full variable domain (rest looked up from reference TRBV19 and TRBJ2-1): DGGITQSPKYLFRKEGQNVTLSCEQNLNHDAMYWYRQDPGQGLRLIYYSQIVNDFQKGDIAEGYSVSREKKESFPLTVTSAQKNPTAFYLCASSIRPWGSSYNEQFFGPGTRLTVL.

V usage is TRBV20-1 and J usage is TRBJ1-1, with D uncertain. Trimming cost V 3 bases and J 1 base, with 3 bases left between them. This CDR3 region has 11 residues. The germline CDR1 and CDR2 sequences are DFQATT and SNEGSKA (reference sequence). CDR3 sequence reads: CSASENTEAFF. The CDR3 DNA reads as TGCAGTGCTAGCGAGAACACTGAAGCTTTCTTT.

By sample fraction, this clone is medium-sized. CDR3 in amino acids: CASEGDRGHGYTF. The CDR3 DNA reads as TGTGCCAGCGAGGGGGACAGGGGACATGGCTACACCTTC. The chain carries TRBV6-7 and TRBJ1-2; 10 nucleotides align to TRBD1. TRBV6-7 falls under the ORF class, with uncertain function. This CDR3 spans 13 amino acids. Trimming took 8 bases from V and 6 from J; bases not matched to a gene: 6.

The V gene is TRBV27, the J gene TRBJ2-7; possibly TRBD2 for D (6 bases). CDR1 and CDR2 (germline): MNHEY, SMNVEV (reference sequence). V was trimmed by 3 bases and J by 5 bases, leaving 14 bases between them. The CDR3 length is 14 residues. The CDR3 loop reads CASSFPGLANEQYF. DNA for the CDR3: TGTGCCAGCAGTTTTCCGGGACTCGCAAACGAGCAGTACTTC.

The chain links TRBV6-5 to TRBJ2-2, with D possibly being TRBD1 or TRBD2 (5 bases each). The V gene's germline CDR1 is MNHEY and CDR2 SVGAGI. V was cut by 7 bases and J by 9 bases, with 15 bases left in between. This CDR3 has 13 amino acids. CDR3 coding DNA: TGTGCCAGCAAGAGGGGCGCTTTGAGGGAGCTGTTTTTT. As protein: CASKRGALRELFF.

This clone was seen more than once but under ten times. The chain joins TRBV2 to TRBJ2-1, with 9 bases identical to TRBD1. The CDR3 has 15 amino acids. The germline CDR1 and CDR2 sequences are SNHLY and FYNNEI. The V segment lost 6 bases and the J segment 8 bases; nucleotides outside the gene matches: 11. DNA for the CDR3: TGTGCCAGCAGCGTGGGACAGGGAATCTGGGATGAGCAGTTCTTC. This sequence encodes CASSVGQGIWDEQFF.

The CDR3, as DNA: TGTGCCAGCAGCCTTGGGGGGGCCCGCCCCTACGAGCAGTACTTC. Encoded protein: CASSLGGARPYEQYF. The chain recombines TRBV7-9 with TRBJ2-7, with D possibly matching TRBD2 (7 bases). This CDR3 has 15 amino acids. Germline CDR1 SEHNR, CDR2 FQNEAQ (reference sequence). V dropped 5 bases and J dropped 2 bases, with 16 bases sitting between them.

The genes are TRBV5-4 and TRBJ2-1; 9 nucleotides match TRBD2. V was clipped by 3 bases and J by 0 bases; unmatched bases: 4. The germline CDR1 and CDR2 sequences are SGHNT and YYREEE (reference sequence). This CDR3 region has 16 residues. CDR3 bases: TGTGCCAGCAGCTCTTTAGCGGGAGTCTCCTACAATGAGCAGTTCTTC. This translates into CASSSLAGVSYNEQFF.